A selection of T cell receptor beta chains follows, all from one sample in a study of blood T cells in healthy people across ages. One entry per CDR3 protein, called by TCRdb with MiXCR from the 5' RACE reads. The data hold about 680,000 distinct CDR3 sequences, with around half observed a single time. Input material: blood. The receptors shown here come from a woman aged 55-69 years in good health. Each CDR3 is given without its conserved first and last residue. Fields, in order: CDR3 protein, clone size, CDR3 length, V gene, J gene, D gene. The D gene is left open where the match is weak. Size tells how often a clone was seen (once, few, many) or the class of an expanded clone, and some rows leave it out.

SVGTRTGSYEQY	many	12	TRBV29-1	TRBJ2-7	TRBD2
ASSPDNIPSGNTIY	NA	14	TRBV4-2	TRBJ1-3	NA
ATGSGRRGEQF	NA	11	TRBV5-1	TRBJ2-1	TRBD2
SVVGGVSETQY	NA	11	TRBV29-1	TRBJ2-5	NA
ASRKTGTANYEQY	NA	13	TRBV6-2/TRBV6-3	TRBJ2-7	NA
SAQGLAGVYEQY	NA	12	TRBV20-1	TRBJ2-7	TRBD2
ASSSELAGPEQF	NA	12	TRBV27	TRBJ2-1	TRBD2
ASNAAGRNEQY	few	11	TRBV5-1	TRBJ2-7	NA
ASSPKPGLLAEAF	few	13	TRBV7-9	TRBJ1-1	NA
ASSRSQGIETQY	many	12	TRBV12-3/TRBV12-4	TRBJ2-5	NA
ASTSRLAGELF	few	11	TRBV27	TRBJ2-2	NA
ASSGLARKQY	NA	10	TRBV6-2/TRBV6-3	TRBJ2-4	TRBD2
ASSPQGLTNEKLF	NA	13	TRBV18	TRBJ1-4	NA
ASSEDPYGRYEQY	NA	13	TRBV6-1	NA	NA
ASSQEGGWETQY	NA	12	TRBV3-1	TRBJ2-5	NA
ASSPRFNEQF	NA	10	TRBV18	TRBJ2-1	NA
ASSFQVGRETQY	NA	12	TRBV12-3/TRBV12-4	TRBJ2-5	NA
ASKGEGGYNEQF	NA	12	TRBV11-2	TRBJ2-1	NA
SARLAGETDTQY	few	12	TRBV20-1	TRBJ2-3	TRBD2
SASIQGGETQY	once	11	TRBV29-1	TRBJ2-5	NA
AGIDRAKTDTQY	once	12	TRBV6-9	TRBJ2-3	TRBD1
ASSVPRGSLSGANVLT	NA	16	TRBV6-2/TRBV6-3	TRBJ2-6	NA
ASSLRQGNSPLH	NA	12	TRBV12-3/TRBV12-4	TRBJ1-6	TRBD1
ASSGTAGYYNEQF	once	13	TRBV5-1	TRBJ2-1	TRBD2
ASSQRETQY	many	9	TRBV7-9	TRBJ2-5	NA
ASSLLGAAETIGYT	NA	14	TRBV4-1	TRBJ1-2	NA
ASSLEGLTDTQY	NA	12	TRBV5-1	TRBJ2-3	NA
ASSYSSRGYYEQY	few	13	TRBV6-5	TRBJ2-7	NA
SVEGAFWHLGSYNEQF	many	16	TRBV29-1	TRBJ2-1	NA
ASSWPVNTEAF	NA	11	TRBV7-2	TRBJ1-1	NA
ASSVEPGFVTEAF	NA	13	TRBV9	TRBJ1-1	NA
SAPATGYSSTDTQY	few	14	TRBV20-1	TRBJ2-3	NA
ASSQGSRTQY	NA	10	TRBV14	TRBJ2-5	NA
ASEGHSYNEQF	NA	11	TRBV19	TRBJ2-1	NA
SARRENRETQY	many	11	TRBV20-1	TRBJ2-5	TRBD2
SVEGHRGDPSTDTQY	NA	15	TRBV29-1	TRBJ2-3	TRBD1
ASRPVGTVNEKLF	NA	13	TRBV27	TRBJ1-4	TRBD1
SVALGSSGNTIY	NA	12	TRBV29-1	TRBJ1-3	NA
ASSLSLARRHEQY	many	13	TRBV28	TRBJ2-7	NA
AISESSPGRTFYEQY	many	15	TRBV10-3	TRBJ2-7	NA
WRNEQF	NA	6	TRBV21-1	TRBJ2-1	NA
ATSVTSGRQY	few	10	TRBV15	TRBJ2-3	TRBD2
ASSPRDYNSPLH	few	12	TRBV3-1	TRBJ1-6	NA
SATPLAGVSNEQF	NA	13	TRBV20-1	TRBJ2-1	TRBD2
ASSLGQGASYNEQF	few	14	TRBV7-3	TRBJ2-1	TRBD1
AGDRDTGELF	NA	10	TRBV30	TRBJ2-2	TRBD1
ASSQASLANNEQF	NA	13	TRBV3-1	TRBJ2-1	NA
AISGAGGPGYEQY	NA	13	TRBV10-3	TRBJ2-7	TRBD2
ASSLASFENSPLH	NA	13	TRBV7-8	TRBJ1-6	NA
ASSQLAMSSYEQY	NA	13	TRBV4-2	TRBJ2-7	NA
SADRTGNEQF	NA	10	TRBV29-1	TRBJ2-1	TRBD1
SAREDRFEVEQY	few	12	TRBV20-1	TRBJ2-7	NA